The 12 T cell receptor beta chains below were found in one sample sequenced in a study of T cell responses to AZD1222 COVID-19 vaccine (dated by TCRdb to about 2021). This specimen's time point label, per the study, means: about 28 days (+/-7) after the second vaccine dose. Receptor amplification or capture employed the immunoSEQ multiplex PCR assay. TCRdb carries this immuneACCESS record with in-frame sequences only. Its versions omit some clonotypes, under half of them owing to an unresolved V gene in the studies checked, with the rest unexplained. The sample table lists 150,000 to 200,000 clones, 90% to 95% of them with a count of one. Roughly 5.6% of the sample is taken by the ten largest. The sequences come from peripheral blood, collected 28 days after the second AZD1222 dose. The receptors derive from an adult who received the AZD1222 COVID-19 vaccine.

J is TRBJ1-2 and V is TRBV6-5; possibly TRBD1 for D (5 bases). Trimming stripped 3 bases from V and 4 bases from J, with 18 bases between. The CDR3 is made up of 16 amino acids. Germline V gives CDR1 MNHEY, CDR2 SVGAGI. CDR3: CASSYHPMTDSYGYTF. The DNA of the CDR3 is TGTGCCAGCAGTTATCACCCCATGACAGATTCCTATGGCTACACCTTC.

V usage is TRBV2 and J usage is TRBJ2-6, with D unresolved. The germline gives CDR1 SNHLY, CDR2 FYNNEI. The CDR3 length is 17 residues. Trimming cost V 7 bases and J 1 base, with 17 bases left between them. The CDR3 DNA reads TGTGCCAGCACTGCGGAACCTTTCGTGTCTGGGGCCAACGTCCTGACTTTC. Translated: CASTAEPFVSGANVLTF.

The rearrangement links TRBV7-9 to TRBJ1-2; D not resolved. The CDR3 is made up of 14 amino acids. Germline CDR1 reads SEHNR; CDR2 reads FQNEAQ (reference sequence). The V gene lost 5 bases and the J gene lost 4 bases, with 14 bases spanning the gap. In nucleotides, the CDR3 is TGTGCCAGCAGCCCCCCCGGCGAGGTCTATGGCTACACCTTC. It encodes CASSPPGEVYGYTF.

The rearrangement links TRBV6-5 to TRBJ1-1; possibly TRBD1 for D (6 bases). The ends were cut back, 7 bases at V and 4 bases at J, with 16 bases in the middle. The germline CDR1 and CDR2 sequences are MNHEY and SVGAGI. This CDR3 spans 14 amino acids. The DNA for the CDR3 is TGTGCCAGCACCCCGGGGGGGGCGAGCACTGAAGCTTTCTTT. Translation gives CASTPGGASTEAFF.

The chain links TRBV7-9 to TRBJ2-1; the D gene is possibly TRBD2 (5 bases). This CDR3 is 14 amino acids long. Trimming pared 3 bases from V and 5 bases from J, leaving 11 bases between. Germline-derived CDR1 and CDR2 are SEHNR and FQNEAQ (reference sequence). DNA of the CDR3: TGTGCCAGCAGCTTTGGTGGAGGCAACAATGAGCAGTTCTTC. It yields the protein CASSFGGGNNEQFF.

V usage is TRBV2 and J usage is TRBJ2-7; D perhaps matches TRBD1 (6 bases). The germline V and J ends were trimmed by 4 bases and 2 bases, with 18 bases remaining between them. CDR3 size: 16 residues. Germline CDR1 and CDR2: SNHLY and FYNNEI. The CDR3 DNA follows: TGTGCCAGCAGTGCGAGCCAGCCAGGGGACACCTACGAGCAGTACTTC. Amino acids: CASSASQPGDTYEQYF.

The rearrangement uses TRBV27 and TRBJ2-7; possibly TRBD2 for D (6 bases). V dropped 4 bases and J dropped 0 bases, with 10 bases sitting between them. Germline CDR1 reads MNHEY; CDR2 reads SMNVEV (reference sequence). The CDR3 sequence is 14 residues long. In DNA, the CDR3 is TGTGCCAGCAGTTCGACGGACTACTCCTACGAGCAGTACTTC. It encodes CASSSTDYSYEQYF.

The V gene is TRBV25-1, the J gene TRBJ1-2; D uncertain. The CDR3 consists of 11 residues. Germline CDR1 reads MGHDK; CDR2 reads SYGVNS. Between the trimmed V and J ends, which lost 6 bases and 6 bases, there was a span of 8 bases. CDR3 protein: CASRGVDGYTF. The CDR3 DNA follows: TGTGCCAGCAGGGGTGTCGATGGCTACACCTTC.

The chain is built from TRBV18 and TRBJ2-6; D is uncertain. The CDR3 runs 15 residues. The germline V gene has CDR1 KGHSH and CDR2 LQKENI. V shed 5 bases and J shed 0 bases, with 8 bases lying between them. In DNA form, the CDR3 reads TGTGCCAGCTCAACCAAGATCTCTGGGGCCAACGTCCTGACTTTC. Translated: CASSTKISGANVLTF.

This clone has a single count. The chain links TRBV27 to TRBJ1-2; 8 bases align to TRBD1. The junction had 4 bases not matched to a gene; V was cut back by 6 bases and J by 4 bases. CDR1 is MNHEY, CDR2 SMNVEV, per germline (reference sequence). This CDR3 spans 13 amino acids. This CDR3 is CASSPGTGYGYTF. The CDR3 nucleotides are TGTGCCAGCAGCCCCGGGACAGGCTATGGCTACACCTTC.

V and J are TRBV6-6 and TRBJ2-7; 10 bases are shared with TRBD1. Germline CDR1 reads MNHNY; CDR2 reads SVGAGI (reference sequence). This CDR3 is built from 13 residues. Germline trimming cut 7 bases from V and 8 bases from J; bases unmatched to any gene: 8. CDR3 amino acids: CASKSGQGLQQYF. CDR3 coding DNA: TGTGCCAGCAAATCGGGACAGGGGCTACAGCAGTACTTC.

This chain uses TRBV18 with TRBJ1-6; D may be TRBD1 (5 bases). V shed 3 bases and J shed 10 bases, with 16 bases lying between them. In germline, CDR1 is KGHSH, CDR2 LQKENI. The CDR3 extends over 15 amino acids. In DNA form, the CDR3 reads TGTGCCAGCTCACCGTCCCGGGGCATAGAGTCACCCCTCCACTTT. It is translated as CASSPSRGIESPLHF. Complete variable domain (other parts from reference TRBV18 and TRBJ1-6): NAGVMQNPRHLVRRRGQEARLRCSPMKGHSHVYWYRQLPEEGLKFMVYLQKENIIDESGMPKERFSAEFPKEGPSILRIQQVVRGDSAAYFCASSPSRGIESPLHFGNGTRLTVT.